A selection of T cell receptor beta chains follows, all from one sample in a study of blood T cell repertoires in COVID-19. The method was immunoSEQ multiplex PCR; TCRdb's version includes in-frame clones alone and lacks a portion of them. The sample yields 250,000 to 300,000 clones, roughly 91% seen once. The sample consisted of PBMCs or T cells enriched from blood (not recorded which). All receptors derive from a woman between 55 and 75 years old who had recovered from COVID-19. CDR3s include the opening cysteine and the closing phenylalanine or tryptophan.

j_call v_call cdr3_aa
TRBJ2-1 TRBV5-1 CASSLVAGDYNEQFF
TRBJ2-2 TRBV9 CASSVGFGRRGTGELFF
TRBJ1-1 TRBV27 CASSLSRNTEAFF
TRBJ2-1 TRBV21-1 CASSKEGKYNEQFF
TRBJ2-5 TRBV11-2 CASSKATGEETQYF
TRBJ1-5 TRBV2 CASSDASANQPQHF
TRBJ1-4 TRBV5-6 CASSLEGAGTNEKLFF
TRBJ2-7 TRBV2 CASSELTGTTDEQYF
TRBJ1-5 TRBV11-3 CASSKGQGGQPQHF
TRBJ2-2 TRBV18 CASSPPYRVTVGELFF
TRBJ2-5 TRBV6-5 CASAIHVAGRETQYF
TRBJ2-3 TRBV6-2/TRBV6-3 CASSIAMGSLSDTQYF
TRBJ2-2 TRBV15 CATSRDSGRANTGELFF
TRBJ1-1 TRBV28 CASSLYGEGEAFF
TRBJ2-2 TRBV7-3 CASSSRAGELFF
TRBJ1-5 TRBV28 CASSPGGSNQPQHF
TRBJ1-2 TRBV5-4 CASSFGTQRLEGGYTF
TRBJ1-5 TRBV6-5 CASSYYRGEQPQHF
TRBJ1-1 TRBV5-6 CASSLLGTALRTEAFF
TRBJ1-3 TRBV7-8 CASSLGGDRRSGNTIYF
TRBJ1-5 TRBV28 CASSRDSYQPQHF
TRBJ2-7 TRBV5-4 CASSLESHSYEQYF
TRBJ2-1 TRBV9 CASGSGKQFF
TRBJ2-3 TRBV5-1 CASSLTLALADTQYF
TRBJ2-7 TRBV4-1 CASSQPGGYEQYF
TRBJ1-1 TRBV7-6 CASSLSGGRNTEAFF